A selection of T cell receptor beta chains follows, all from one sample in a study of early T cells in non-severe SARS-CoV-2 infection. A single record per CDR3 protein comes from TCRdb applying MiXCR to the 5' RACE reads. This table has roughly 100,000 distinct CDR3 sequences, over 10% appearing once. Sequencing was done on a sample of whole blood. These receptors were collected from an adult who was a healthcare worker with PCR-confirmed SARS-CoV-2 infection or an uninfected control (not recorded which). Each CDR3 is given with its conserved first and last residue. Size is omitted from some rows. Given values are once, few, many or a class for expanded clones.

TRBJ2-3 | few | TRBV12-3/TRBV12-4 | CASSPAVGGSDTQYF
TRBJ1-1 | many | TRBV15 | CATSRDMGSTEAFF
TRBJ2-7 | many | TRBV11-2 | CASSRDRLISYEQYF
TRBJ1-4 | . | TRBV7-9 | CASNDREVDEKLFF
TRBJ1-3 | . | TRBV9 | CASSVSGNTIYF
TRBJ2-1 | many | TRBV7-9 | CASSSGTRVYEQFF
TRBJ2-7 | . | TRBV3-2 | CASSQVVYF
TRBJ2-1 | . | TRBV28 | CASSSGTANEQFF
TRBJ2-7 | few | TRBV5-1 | CASSPGLFSYEQYF
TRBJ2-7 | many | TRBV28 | CASSLEQAWLTSPKGYYEQYF
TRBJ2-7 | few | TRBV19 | CASSLQSGIYEQYF
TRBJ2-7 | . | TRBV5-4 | CASSLGAGSSYEQYF
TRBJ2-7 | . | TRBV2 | CASKPASGSLYEQYF
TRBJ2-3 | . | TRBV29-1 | CSAGLAGHTDTQYF
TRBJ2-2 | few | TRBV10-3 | CAILDGGELFF
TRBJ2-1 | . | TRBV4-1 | CASSRAGDEQFF
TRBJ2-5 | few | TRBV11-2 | CASSSPRTSGRGTQYF
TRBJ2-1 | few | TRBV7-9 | CASSPRTGEQFF
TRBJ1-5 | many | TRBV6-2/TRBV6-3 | CASSKTGSQPQHF
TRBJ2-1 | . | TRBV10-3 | CASGLSAPYNEQFF
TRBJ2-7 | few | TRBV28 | CASSTGTGAYEQYF
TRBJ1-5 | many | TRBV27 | CASSHRAAGQPQHF
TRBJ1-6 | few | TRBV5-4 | CASSFSGRGSSPLHF
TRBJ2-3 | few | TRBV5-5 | CASRVRITDTQYF
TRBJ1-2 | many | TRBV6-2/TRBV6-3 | CASIARPGGLDGYTF
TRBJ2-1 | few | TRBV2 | CASTNLLRANNEQFF
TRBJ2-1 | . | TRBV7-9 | CASTSSPANEQFF
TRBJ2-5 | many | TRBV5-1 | CASSLLAGDGETQYF
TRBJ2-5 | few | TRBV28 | CASTSLGSPSGQETQYF
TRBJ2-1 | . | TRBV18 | CASSPPYRNYNEQFF
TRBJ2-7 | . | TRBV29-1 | CSVEGTDVSSYEQYF
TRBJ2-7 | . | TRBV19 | CASKLTGGAYEQYF
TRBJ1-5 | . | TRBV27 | CASSPDGSISPQHF
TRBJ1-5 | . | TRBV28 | CASSHPQHF
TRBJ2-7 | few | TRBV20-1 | CSAGRTGPSYEQYF
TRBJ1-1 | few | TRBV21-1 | CASSTYPTGANTEAFF
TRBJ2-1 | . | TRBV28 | CASSLLAGGPWFF